Below are 8 T cell receptor beta chains sequenced from a single sample in a study of T cell changes during pregnancy in multiple sclerosis. The table came from immunoSEQ multiplex PCR; TCRdb's copy has only in-frame clones and leaves some out. The repertoire has 40,000 to 55,000 clones, approximately 92% of them found once; the top ten carry roughly 0.71%. Sample: CD4+ T cells from peripheral blood mononuclear cells, taken in the third trimester of pregnancy. These receptors were collected from a female donor with multiple sclerosis, enrolled in a pregnancy study.

This rearrangement joins TRBV27 to TRBJ2-7, with 9 bases lining up with TRBD2. V lost 5 bases, J lost 2 bases, and 7 bases stayed unmatched. Germline CDR1 MNHEY, CDR2 SMNVEV (reference sequence). This CDR3 has 15 amino acids. The CDR3 sequence: CASSPMAGGTYEQYF. The DNA of the CDR3 is TGTGCCAGCAGTCCCATGGCGGGGGGGACCTACGAGCAGTACTTC.

This sequence joins TRBV6-5 and TRBJ1-4, with TRBD1 identical over 9 bases. The CDR3 has 15 residues. The V segment lost 5 bases and the J segment 5 bases; nucleotides outside the gene matches: 6. Germline CDR1 MNHEY, CDR2 SVGAGI. The CDR3, as DNA: TGTGCCAGCAGTCCGGACAGGGGAGCGAATGAAAAACTGTTTTTT. Its protein is CASSPDRGANEKLFF.

This clone has a single count. The chain has TRBV4-1 and TRBJ2-1; no definite D call. CDR1 and CDR2 from the germline V gene are MGHRA and YSYEKL. Between the trimmed V and J ends, which lost 4 bases and 3 bases, there was a span of 10 bases. The CDR3 has 14 residues. The CDR3 spells CASSRQVGYNEQFF. The CDR3 DNA reads TGCGCCAGCAGCCGGCAGGTGGGCTACAATGAGCAGTTCTTC.

In this sample, this clone turned up once. The genes are TRBV11-2 and TRBJ2-7, with 9 bases matching TRBD1. Germline-derived CDR1 and CDR2 are SGHAT and FQNNGV. CDR3 length: 13 amino acids. Trimming removed 4 bases from V and 5 bases from J; junction bases left unmatched: 3. DNA of the CDR3: TGTGCCAGCAGCTCGGACAGGGGCGACGAGCAGTACTTC. Translated: CASSSDRGDEQYF.

This chain links TRBV9 with TRBJ1-1, with unresolved D. The CDR3 is made up of 14 amino acids. Germline V gene data show CDR1 as SGDLS and CDR2 as YYNGEE. V lost 5 bases and J lost 6, with 17 bases in between. This CDR3 is CASRTREDSAEAFF. The CDR3 region has the DNA TGTGCCAGCAGGACGAGGGAGGATTCTGCTGAAGCTTTCTTT.

This clone was observed once. J is TRBJ1-5 and V is TRBV5-4; possible D gene TRBD1, 5 bases. V lost 4 bases, J lost 0 bases, and 11 bases lay in between. Per germline, CDR1 SGHNT and CDR2 YYREEE (reference sequence). The CDR3 has 15 amino acids. CDR3 DNA: TGTGCCAGCAGCCCGGGGGGAGATAGCAATCAGCCCCAGCATTTT. This translates into CASSPGGDSNQPQHF.

This clone was detected only once. Other DNA variants within this sample encode the same CDR3. CDR3 bases: TGTGCCAGCAGCTTCTTAGACACTGAAGCTTTCTTT. Protein: CASSFLDTEAFF. The rearrangement links TRBV7-2 to TRBJ1-1; D not resolved. Germline loops: CDR1 SGHTA, CDR2 FQGNSA. V gave up 3 bases and J gave up 3 bases, with 5 bases separating them. The CDR3 is 12 amino acids.

The CDR3 DNA sequence: TGTGCCAGCAGCTTGGACTCGGGTACCGGAAACACCATATATTTT. Its translation is CASSLDSGTGNTIYF. The chain combines TRBV5-4 with TRBJ1-3; D ambiguous. The V and J ends lost 0 bases and 4 bases respectively, with 11 bases between them. This CDR3 is built from 15 residues. Germline V gives CDR1 SGHNT, CDR2 YYREEE (reference sequence). The variable domain in full, with the rest retrieved from reference TRBV5-4 and TRBJ1-3, is ETGVTQSPTHLIKTRGQQVTLRCSSQSGHNTVSWYQQALGQGPQFIFQYYREEENGRGNFPPRFSGLQFPNYSSELNVNALELDDSALYLCASSLDSGTGNTIYFGEGSWLTVV.